The rows below give T cell receptor beta chains drawn from one sample of a study of blood T cell repertoires in COVID-19. Repertoires were generated with immunoSEQ multiplex PCR, while TCRdb's copy carries only in-frame clones and drops some. The data hold fewer than 250,000 clones, with 92% observed a single time. Sample: peripheral blood. These receptors were taken from a man in his 60s with COVID-19, enrolled during active disease. The CDR3 runs from the conserved cysteine through the conserved F or W. D genes are given only for firm matches. Expanded clones get a size class; other rows say once, few or many, or leave the size out.

abundance	v_gene	d_gene	j_gene	CDR3nt	CDR3aa
.	TRBV6-1	.	TRBJ1-1	TGTGCCAGCAGTGAAGGGGGCAGGGTTTTAGGGAACACTGAAGCTTTCTTT	CASSEGGRVLGNTEAFF
.	TRBV5-1	.	TRBJ2-7	TGCGCCAGCAGCTTTGGGGGCCCCTCCTACGAGCAGTACTTC	CASSFGGPSYEQYF
.	TRBV5-1	TRBD1	TRBJ1-3	TGCGCCAGCAGCCCCGGACAGGGGGCTAATGGAAACACCATATATTTT	CASSPGQGANGNTIYF
.	TRBV4-2	.	TRBJ1-5	TGTGCCAGCAGCCAAGCAGGGTCAGATCAGCCCCAGCATTTT	CASSQAGSDQPQHF
.	TRBV4-1	TRBD1	TRBJ2-7	TGCGCCAGCAGCCGAGGGACAGGGGGATTTTACGAGCAGTACTTC	CASSRGTGGFYEQYF
.	TRBV3-1/TRBV3-2	.	TRBJ2-7	TGTGCCAGCAGCCAAGTCTTGTCGGAGACCTACGAGCAGTACTTC	CASSQVLSETYEQYF
.	TRBV3-1/TRBV3-2	TRBD2	TRBJ2-1	TGTGCCAGCAGCCAAGATTTTGGGACTAGCGGGAGGGCATCCTACAATGAGCAGTTCTTC	CASSQDFGTSGRASYNEQFF
.	TRBV5-1	.	TRBJ2-3	TGCGCCAGCAGCCGTACTGGCGAGACATTCACAGATACGCAGTATTTT	CASSRTGETFTDTQYF
.	TRBV6-5	TRBD1	TRBJ1-6	TGTGCCAGCAGCAATACAGGGGACGGGTCACCCCTCCACTTT	CASSNTGDGSPLHF
.	TRBV28	TRBD1	TRBJ1-4	TGTGCCAGCAGTTCGGGACAGTCTACAGAAAAACTGTTTTTT	CASSSGQSTEKLFF
.	TRBV29-1	TRBD1	TRBJ2-2	TGCAGCGTTTCTCACCAGGGGGCGGCCACCGGGGAGCTGTTTTTT	CSVSHQGAATGELFF
.	TRBV5-1	TRBD1	TRBJ1-1	TGCGCCAGCAGCTCCGGGACAGCCTACACTGAAGCTTTCTTT	CASSSGTAYTEAFF
.	TRBV6-6	TRBD2	TRBJ2-1	TGTGCCAGCAGCAAGCGGGGGTCGGACAATGAGCAGTTCTTC	CASSKRGSDNEQFF
.	TRBV5-8	TRBD2	TRBJ2-7	TGTGCCAGCAGCTCCTGGACTAGCGGGAGCGGCGAGCAGTACTTC	CASSSWTSGSGEQYF
.	TRBV28	TRBD1	TRBJ2-7	TGTGCCAGCAGTTTATACGGGACAGGGGGCTACGAGCAGTACTTC	CASSLYGTGGYEQYF
.	TRBV3-1/TRBV3-2	.	TRBJ1-1	TGTGCCAGCAGCCAAGGGGGAACAGGGAACACTGAAGCTTTCTTT	CASSQGGTGNTEAFF
.	TRBV19	.	TRBJ1-1	TGTGCCAGTAGTATGATACTACATAACACTGAAGCTTTCTTT	CASSMILHNTEAFF
once	TRBV29-1	.	TRBJ2-7	TGCAGCGTCACCACGGACATCTACGAGCAGTACTTC	CSVTTDIYEQYF
.	TRBV15	.	TRBJ1-2	TGTGCCACCAGCAGGTCGGGACTGAAGACCTATGGCTACACCTTC	CATSRSGLKTYGYTF
once	TRBV6-5	.	TRBJ2-3	TGTGCCAGCCGCCGGGATTTCACAGATACGCAGTATTTT	CASRRDFTDTQYF
.	TRBV12-3/TRBV12-4	.	TRBJ2-7	TGTGCCAGCAGTTTAGGGCAGGTGTACGAGCAGTACTTC	CASSLGQVYEQYF
.	TRBV5-1	TRBD1	TRBJ1-6	TGCGCCAGCAGCAAGGGACAGACCTATAATTCACCCCTCCACTTT	CASSKGQTYNSPLHF
.	TRBV9	TRBD2	TRBJ2-3	TGTGCCAGCAGCGAGAGGGGACTAGCGGGGCCCGGCGATACGCAGTATTTT	CASSERGLAGPGDTQYF
.	TRBV7-3	.	TRBJ1-1	TGTGCCAGCAGCCCACGACAGGACCTGGCTGAAGCTTTCTTT	CASSPRQDLAEAFF
.	TRBV5-8	TRBD2	TRBJ2-3	TGTGCCAGCAGCTTGGAGACTAGCGGGAGTGGTACGCAGTATTTT	CASSLETSGSGTQYF
.	TRBV11-2	.	TRBJ1-2	TGTGCCAGCAGCCCGGGAGGAGTCGGAGGCTACACCTTC	CASSPGGVGGYTF
few	TRBV10-3	TRBD1	TRBJ2-7	TGTGCCATCAGCGGGGGACAGGGTCTAAACTACGAGCAGTACTTC	CAISGGQGLNYEQYF
.	TRBV15	.	TRBJ1-1	TGTGCCACCAGCAGAGATCGGGAGGGAAACACTGAAGCTTTCTTT	CATSRDREGNTEAFF
.	TRBV30	TRBD2	TRBJ2-1	TGTGCCTGGAGTTGGCTAGCGGGGGGACGCTCCTACAATGAGCAGTTCTTC	CAWSWLAGGRSYNEQFF
.	TRBV2	.	TRBJ1-5	TGTGCCAGCAGTATAGGAGGCCAGCCCCAGCATTTT	CASSIGGQPQHF
.	TRBV7-9	.	TRBJ1-2	TGTGCCAGCAGCTTATCCGGGGGTTTGGATGGCTACACCTTC	CASSLSGGLDGYTF